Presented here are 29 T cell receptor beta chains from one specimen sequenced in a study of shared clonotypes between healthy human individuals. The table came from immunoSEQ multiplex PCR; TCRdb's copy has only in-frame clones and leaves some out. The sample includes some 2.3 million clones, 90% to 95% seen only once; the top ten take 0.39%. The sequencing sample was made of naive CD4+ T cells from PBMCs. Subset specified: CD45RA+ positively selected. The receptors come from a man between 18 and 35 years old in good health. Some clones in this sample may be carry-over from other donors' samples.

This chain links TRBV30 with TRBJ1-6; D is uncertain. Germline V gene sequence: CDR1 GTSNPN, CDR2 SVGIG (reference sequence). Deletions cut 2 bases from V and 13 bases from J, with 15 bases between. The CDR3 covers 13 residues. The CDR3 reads CAWSLVDFSPLHF. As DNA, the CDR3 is TGTGCCTGGAGTCTTGTGGACTTTTCCCCCCTCCACTTT. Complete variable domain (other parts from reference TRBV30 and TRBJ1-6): SQTIHQWPATLVQPVGSPLSLECTVEGTSNPNLYWYRQAAGRGLQLLFYSVGIGQISSEVPQNLSASRPQDRQFILSSKKLLLSDSGFYLCAWSLVDFSPLHFGNGTRLTVT.

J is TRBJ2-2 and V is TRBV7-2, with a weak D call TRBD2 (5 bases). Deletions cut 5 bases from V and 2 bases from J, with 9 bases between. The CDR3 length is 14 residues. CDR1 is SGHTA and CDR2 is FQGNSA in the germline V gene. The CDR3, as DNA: TGTGCCAGCAGCCAGAGACTAAACACCGGGGAGCTGTTTTTT. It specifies CASSQRLNTGELFF.

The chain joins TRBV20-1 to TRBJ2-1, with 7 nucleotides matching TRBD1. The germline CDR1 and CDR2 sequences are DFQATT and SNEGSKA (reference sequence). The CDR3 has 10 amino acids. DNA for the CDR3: TGCACCGCAGGGGGCAATGAGCAGTTCTTC. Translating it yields CTAGGNEQFF.

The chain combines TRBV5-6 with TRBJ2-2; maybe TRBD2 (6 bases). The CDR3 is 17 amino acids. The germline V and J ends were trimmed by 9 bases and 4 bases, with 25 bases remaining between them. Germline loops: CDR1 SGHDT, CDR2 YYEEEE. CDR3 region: CATTRGSAVSSTGELFF. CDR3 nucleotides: TGTGCCACCACCCGGGGGAGCGCCGTAAGTAGCACCGGGGAGCTGTTTTTT.

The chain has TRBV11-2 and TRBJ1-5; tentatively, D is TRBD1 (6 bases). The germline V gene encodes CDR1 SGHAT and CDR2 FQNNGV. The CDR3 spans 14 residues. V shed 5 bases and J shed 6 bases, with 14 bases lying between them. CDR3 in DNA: TGTGCCAGCAGCGAAACAGGGTATCGTCAGCCCCAGCATTTT. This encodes CASSETGYRQPQHF.

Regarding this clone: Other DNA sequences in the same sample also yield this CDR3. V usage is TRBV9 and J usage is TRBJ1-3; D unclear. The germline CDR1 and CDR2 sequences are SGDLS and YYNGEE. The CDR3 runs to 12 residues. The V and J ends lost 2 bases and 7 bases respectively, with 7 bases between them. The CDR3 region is CASSVSGNTIYF. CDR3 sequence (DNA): TGTGCCAGCAGCGTCTCGGGGAACACCATATATTTT. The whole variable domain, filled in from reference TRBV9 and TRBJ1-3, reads DSGVTQTPKHLITATGQRVTLRCSPRSGDLSVYWYQQSLDQGLQFLIQYYNGEERAKGNILERFSAQQFPDLHSELNLSSLELGDSALYFCASSVSGNTIYFGEGSWLTVV.

Written as DNA, the CDR3 is TGTGCCAGCTCCTCGTCCGGGACTAGCGGGCACCGCTACAATGAGCAGTTCTTC. It translates to CASSSSGTSGHRYNEQFF. The chain joins TRBV18 to TRBJ2-1, with TRBD2 matching 12 bases. J was trimmed by 3 bases and V by 6 bases; bases with no gene match: 12. The CDR3 is 18 amino acids. Germline-derived CDR1 and CDR2 are KGHSH and LQKENI.

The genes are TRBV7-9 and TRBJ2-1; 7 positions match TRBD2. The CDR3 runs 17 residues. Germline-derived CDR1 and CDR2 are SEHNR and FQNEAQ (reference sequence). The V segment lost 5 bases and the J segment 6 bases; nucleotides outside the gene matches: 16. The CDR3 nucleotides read TGTGCCAGCAGCCGGGGGGTCTTTGGCGGCACCAGCAATGAGCAGTTCTTC. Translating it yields CASSRGVFGGTSNEQFF.

The CDR3 DNA reads TGTGCCAGCAGCTTACCGGGACAGGGCAACGAGCAGTACTTC. This gives the protein CASSLPGQGNEQYF. The chain is built from TRBV5-6 and TRBJ2-7; 9 nucleotides line up with TRBD1. V shed 2 bases, J shed 5 bases, and the junction held 5 bases outside the gene matches. CDR1 SGHDT and CDR2 YYEEEE come from the germline V gene. The CDR3 spans 14 residues.

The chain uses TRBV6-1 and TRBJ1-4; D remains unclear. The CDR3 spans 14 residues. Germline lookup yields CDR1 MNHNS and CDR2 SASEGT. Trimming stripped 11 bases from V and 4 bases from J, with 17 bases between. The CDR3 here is CAGSSGSLNEKLFF. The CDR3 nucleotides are TGTGCCGGATCCTCCGGGTCTCTTAATGAAAAACTGTTTTTT.

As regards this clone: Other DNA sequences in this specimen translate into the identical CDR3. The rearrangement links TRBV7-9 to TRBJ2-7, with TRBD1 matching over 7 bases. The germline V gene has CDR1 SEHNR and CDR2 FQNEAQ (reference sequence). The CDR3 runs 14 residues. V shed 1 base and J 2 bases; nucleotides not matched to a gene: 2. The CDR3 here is CASSLGTGAYEQYF. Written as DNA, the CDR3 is TGTGCCAGCAGCTTAGGAACAGGGGCCTACGAGCAGTACTTC.

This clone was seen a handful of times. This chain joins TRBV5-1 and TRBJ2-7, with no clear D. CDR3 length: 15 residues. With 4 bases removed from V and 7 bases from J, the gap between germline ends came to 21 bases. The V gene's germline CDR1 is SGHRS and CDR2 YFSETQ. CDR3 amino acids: CASSPNGHLSKEQYF. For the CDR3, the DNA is TGCGCCAGCAGCCCCAATGGGCACCTCTCGAAAGAGCAGTACTTC.

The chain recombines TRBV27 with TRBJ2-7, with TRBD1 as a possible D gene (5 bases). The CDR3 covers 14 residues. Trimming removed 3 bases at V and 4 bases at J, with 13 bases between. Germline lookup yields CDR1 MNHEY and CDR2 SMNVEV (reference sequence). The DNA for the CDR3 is TGTGCCAGCAGTTTTAGGGCGACAGTATACGAGCAGTACTTC. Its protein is CASSFRATVYEQYF.

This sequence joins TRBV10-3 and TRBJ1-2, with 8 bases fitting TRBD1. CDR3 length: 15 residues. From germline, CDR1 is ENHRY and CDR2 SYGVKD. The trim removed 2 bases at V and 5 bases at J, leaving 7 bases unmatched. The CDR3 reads CAISEGQGAFYGYTF. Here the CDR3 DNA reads TGTGCCATCAGTGAGGGGCAGGGGGCCTTTTATGGCTACACCTTC.

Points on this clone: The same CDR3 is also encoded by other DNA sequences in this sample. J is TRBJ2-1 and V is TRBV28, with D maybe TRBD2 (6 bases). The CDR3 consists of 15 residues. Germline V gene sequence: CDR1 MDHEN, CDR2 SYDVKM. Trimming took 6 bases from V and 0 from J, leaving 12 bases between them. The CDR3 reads CASSSTGSSYNEQFF. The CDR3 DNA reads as TGTGCCAGCAGCTCCACCGGGAGCTCCTACAATGAGCAGTTCTTC. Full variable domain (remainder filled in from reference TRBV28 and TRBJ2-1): DVKVTQSSRYLVKRTGEKVFLECVQDMDHENMFWYRQDPGLGLRLIYFSYDVKMKEKGDIPEGYSVSREKKERFSLILESASTNQTSMYLCASSSTGSSYNEQFFGPGTRLTVL.

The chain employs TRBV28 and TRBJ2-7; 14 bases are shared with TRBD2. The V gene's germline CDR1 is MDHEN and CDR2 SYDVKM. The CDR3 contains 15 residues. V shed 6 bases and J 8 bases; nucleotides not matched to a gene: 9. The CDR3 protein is CASRLPGLAGAQQYF. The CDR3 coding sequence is TGTGCCAGCAGGCTGCCGGGACTAGCGGGAGCTCAGCAGTACTTC.

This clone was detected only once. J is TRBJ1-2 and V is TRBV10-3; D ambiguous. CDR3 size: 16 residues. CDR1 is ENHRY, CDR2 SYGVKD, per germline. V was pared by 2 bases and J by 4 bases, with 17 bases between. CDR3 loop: CAISEPTSRRLYGYTF. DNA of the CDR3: TGTGCCATCAGTGAGCCAACTTCCAGGAGACTCTATGGCTACACCTTC.

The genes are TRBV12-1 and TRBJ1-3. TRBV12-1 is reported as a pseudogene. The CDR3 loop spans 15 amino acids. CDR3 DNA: TGTGCCAGCAGCCGTCACAGGGAGGCTGGAAACACCATATATTTT. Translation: CASSRHREAGNTIYF.

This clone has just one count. The CDR3 region has the DNA TGTGCCAGCAGTTCCTCATCAGCGGGAGATAACTACGAGCAGTACTTC. This sequence encodes CASSSSSAGDNYEQYF. The chain employs TRBV28 and TRBJ2-7; 8 bases are a match to TRBD2. The V gene's germline CDR1 is MDHEN and CDR2 SYDVKM. J was trimmed by 3 bases and V by 4 bases; bases with no gene match: 11. This CDR3 is built from 16 residues.

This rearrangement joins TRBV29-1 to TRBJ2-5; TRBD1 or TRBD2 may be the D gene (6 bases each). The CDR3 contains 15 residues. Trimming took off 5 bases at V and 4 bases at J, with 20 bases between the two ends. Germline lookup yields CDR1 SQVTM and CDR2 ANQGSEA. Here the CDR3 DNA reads TGCAGCGTTCGACTCGGGACATCCGGGGGAGAGACCCAGTACTTC. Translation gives CSVRLGTSGGETQYF.

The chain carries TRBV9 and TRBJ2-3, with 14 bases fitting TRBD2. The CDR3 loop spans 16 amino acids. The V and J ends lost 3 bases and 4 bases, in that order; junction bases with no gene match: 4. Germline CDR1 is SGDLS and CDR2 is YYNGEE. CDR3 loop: CASSETSGRDPDTQYF. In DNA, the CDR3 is TGTGCCAGCAGCGAGACTAGCGGGAGGGACCCAGATACGCAGTATTTT.

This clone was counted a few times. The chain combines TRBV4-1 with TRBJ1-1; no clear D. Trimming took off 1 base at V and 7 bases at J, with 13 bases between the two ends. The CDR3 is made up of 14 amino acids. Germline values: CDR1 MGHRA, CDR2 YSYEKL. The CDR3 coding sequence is TGCGCCAGCAGCCAAGTGGGCACGCCAGTTGAAGCTTTCTTT. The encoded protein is CASSQVGTPVEAFF.

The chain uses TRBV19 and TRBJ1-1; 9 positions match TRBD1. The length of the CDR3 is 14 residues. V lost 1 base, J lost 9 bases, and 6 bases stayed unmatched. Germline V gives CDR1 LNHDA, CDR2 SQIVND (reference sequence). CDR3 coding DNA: TGTGCCAGTAGTATAGTCGGGACAGGGTCTAAAGCTTTCTTT. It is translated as CASSIVGTGSKAFF.

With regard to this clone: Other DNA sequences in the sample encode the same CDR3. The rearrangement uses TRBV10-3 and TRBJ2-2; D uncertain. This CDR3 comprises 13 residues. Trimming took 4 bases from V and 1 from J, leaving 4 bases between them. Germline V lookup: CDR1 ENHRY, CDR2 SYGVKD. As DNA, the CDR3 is TGTGCCATCAGTGCTGGGAACACCGGGGAGCTGTTTTTT. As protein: CAISAGNTGELFF.

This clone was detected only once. The chain's CDR3 is CASSRAGASLGEQYF. CDR3 DNA: TGTGCCAGCAGTAGAGCAGGGGCGAGTCTAGGCGAGCAGTACTTC. The chain is built from TRBV11-3 and TRBJ2-7; possibly TRBD1 for D (6 bases). The germline gives CDR1 SGHNT, CDR2 YENEEA. The CDR3 extends over 15 amino acids. Trimming stripped 6 bases from V and 6 bases from J, with 21 bases between. The full variable domain, rest sourced from reference TRBV11-3 and TRBJ2-7, is EAGVVQSPRYKIIEKKQPVAFWCNPISGHNTLYWYLQNLGQGPELLIRYENEEAVDDSQLPKDRFSAERLKGVDSTLKIQPAELGDSAVYLCASSRAGASLGEQYFGPGTRLTVT.

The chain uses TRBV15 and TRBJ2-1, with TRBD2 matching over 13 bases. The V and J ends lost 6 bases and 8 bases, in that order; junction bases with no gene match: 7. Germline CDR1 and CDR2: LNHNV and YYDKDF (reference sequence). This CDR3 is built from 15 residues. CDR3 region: CATSTGTSGIDEQFF. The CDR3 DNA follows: TGTGCCACCAGTACCGGGACTAGCGGGATAGATGAGCAGTTCTTC.

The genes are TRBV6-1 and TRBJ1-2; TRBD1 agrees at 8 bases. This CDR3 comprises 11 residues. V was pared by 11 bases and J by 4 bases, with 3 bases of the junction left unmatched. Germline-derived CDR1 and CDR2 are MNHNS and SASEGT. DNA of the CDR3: TGTGCCTCTGACAGGGGCTATGGCTACACCTTC. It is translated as CASDRGYGYTF.

CDR3 nucleotides: TGTGCCAGCAGCTTATGGGGCTCCTACGAGCAGTACTTC. Its translation is CASSLWGSYEQYF. The chain links TRBV11-2 to TRBJ2-7; D call uncertain. This CDR3 contains 13 residues. CDR1 is SGHAT, CDR2 FQNNGV, per germline. Trimming shortened V by 2 bases and J by 0 bases, and 5 bases separated the two germline ends.

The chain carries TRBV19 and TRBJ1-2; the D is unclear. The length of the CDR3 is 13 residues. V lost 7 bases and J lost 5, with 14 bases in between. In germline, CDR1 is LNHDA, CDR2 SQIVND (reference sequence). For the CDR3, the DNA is TGTGCCAGTAATAATGGCTGGGATTATGGCTACACCTTC. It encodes CASNNGWDYGYTF.